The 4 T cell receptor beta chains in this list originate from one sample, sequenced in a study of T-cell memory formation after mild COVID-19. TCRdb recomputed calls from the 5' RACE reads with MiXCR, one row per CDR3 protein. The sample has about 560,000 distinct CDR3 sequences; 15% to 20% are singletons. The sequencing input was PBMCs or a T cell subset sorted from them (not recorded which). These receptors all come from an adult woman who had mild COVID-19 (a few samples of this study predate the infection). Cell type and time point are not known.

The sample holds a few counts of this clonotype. CDR3 sequence: CASSIDRAEAFF. The CDR3 region has the DNA TGTGCCAGTAGTATCGACAGGGCTGAAGCTTTCTTT. V gene TRBV19 combines with J gene TRBJ1-1, with 7 bases fitting TRBD1. Germline V gene sequence: CDR1 LNHDA, CDR2 SQIVND (reference sequence). The V gene end was trimmed by 3 bases and the J gene end by 6 bases; junction bases not matched to a gene: 1. The CDR3 consists of 12 residues.

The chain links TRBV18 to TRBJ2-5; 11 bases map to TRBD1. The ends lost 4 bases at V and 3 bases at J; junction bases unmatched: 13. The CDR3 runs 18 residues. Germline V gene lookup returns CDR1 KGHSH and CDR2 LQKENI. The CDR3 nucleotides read TGTGCCAGCTCACAACTCCCGGGGACAGGGGGAGGAGAAGAGACCCAGTACTTC. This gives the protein CASSQLPGTGGGEETQYF.

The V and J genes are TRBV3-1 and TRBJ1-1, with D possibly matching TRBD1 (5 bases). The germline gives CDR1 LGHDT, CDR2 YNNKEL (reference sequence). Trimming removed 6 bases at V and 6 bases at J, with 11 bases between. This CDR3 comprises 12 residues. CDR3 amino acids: CASSQGTPEAFF. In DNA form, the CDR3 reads TGTGCCAGCAGTCAGGGTACCCCTGAAGCTTTCTTT.

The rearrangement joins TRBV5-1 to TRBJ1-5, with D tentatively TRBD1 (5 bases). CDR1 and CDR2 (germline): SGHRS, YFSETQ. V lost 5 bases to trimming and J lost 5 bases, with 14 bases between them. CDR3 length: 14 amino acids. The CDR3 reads CASRIQGVYQPQHF. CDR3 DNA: TGCGCCAGCAGAATTCAAGGGGTTTATCAGCCCCAGCATTTT.